These 8 T cell receptor beta chains were sequenced from one sample in a study of shared clonotypes between healthy human individuals. Using immunoSEQ multiplex PCR, the repertoire was profiled, and TCRdb retains in-frame clones only, with some absent. This sample has hundreds of thousands of clones, with 92% found just once. Positively selected for CCR7, the CD45RO-negative cells used as naive CD8 cells excluded terminally differentiated effector memory CD45RA+ cells. Source material: naive CD8+ T cells sorted from blood. The receptors were gathered from a man aged 30 to 39 in good health.

The CDR3, as DNA: TGCGCCAGCAGCCAAGATCGGGCTAGCGAGCAGACCTCCTACAATGAGCAGTTCTTC. Translation gives CASSQDRASEQTSYNEQFF. The rearrangement uses TRBV4-3 and TRBJ2-1; D possibly corresponds to TRBD2 (6 bases). Germline V lookup: CDR1 LGHNA, CDR2 YSLEER. Trimming removed 0 bases from V and 0 bases from J, with 18 bases in between. The CDR3 contains 19 residues.

The chain has TRBV30 and TRBJ1-3; no reliable D call. Per the germline V gene, CDR1 is GTSNPN and CDR2 is SVGIG (reference sequence). Trimming took off 3 bases at V and 4 bases at J, with 4 bases between the two ends. CDR3 size: 11 residues. CDR3 region: CAWRQGNTIYF. The CDR3 DNA reads as TGTGCCTGGAGACAGGGAAACACCATATATTTT.

The chain is built from TRBV28 and TRBJ2-2; 10 positions agree with TRBD1. The CDR3 consists of 15 residues. Germline assignment: CDR1 MDHEN and CDR2 SYDVKM. The J segment lost 8 bases and the V segment lost 6 bases, leaving 9 bases of the junction unmatched. CDR3 sequence reads: CASRPDRGGAGELFF. DNA for the CDR3: TGTGCCAGCAGGCCGGACAGGGGGGGAGCAGGGGAGCTGTTTTTT.

V usage is TRBV27 and J usage is TRBJ2-7; 12 nucleotides align to TRBD1. Germline V lookup: CDR1 MNHEY, CDR2 SMNVEV (reference sequence). The CDR3 runs to 14 residues. Trimming at V came to 5 bases and at J to 5 bases, leaving 4 bases not matched to a gene. CDR3 amino acids: CASSPGTGGHEQYF. CDR3 DNA sequence: TGTGCCAGCAGTCCAGGGACAGGGGGCCACGAGCAGTACTTC.

This chain uses TRBV6-6 with TRBJ1-2; 7 bases are a match to TRBD1. After removal of 2 bases from V and 6 bases from J, the junction contained 6 bases not matched to a gene. CDR3 length equals 14 residues. In germline, CDR1 is MNHNY, CDR2 SVGAGI (reference sequence). The CDR3 here is CASSYGTGEDGYTF. CDR3 in DNA: TGTGCCAGCAGTTACGGCACAGGGGAGGATGGCTACACCTTC.

The chain couples TRBV29-1 to TRBJ2-7, with D unclear. This CDR3 comprises 12 residues. The germline V gene encodes CDR1 SQVTM and CDR2 ANQGSEA. V was shortened by 2 bases and J by 6 bases, with 11 bases between the two germline ends. The CDR3 DNA reads TGCAGCGTTGAAACAGCTGGTCTCGAGCAGTACTTC. It encodes CSVETAGLEQYF.

This chain uses TRBV11-2 with TRBJ1-1; tentative D call: TRBD1 (6 bases). The ends were cut back, 5 bases at V and 7 bases at J, with 11 bases in the middle. Germline CDR1 reads SGHAT; CDR2 reads FQNNGV. The CDR3 loop spans 12 amino acids. The CDR3 reads CASSIHRDEAFF. The CDR3 DNA follows: TGTGCCAGCAGCATTCACAGGGATGAAGCTTTCTTT.

The chain links TRBV19 to TRBJ1-5; possibly TRBD1 for D (5 bases). From germline, CDR1 is LNHDA and CDR2 SQIVND (reference sequence). Trimming took off 11 bases at V and 6 bases at J, with 8 bases between the two ends. CDR3 length equals 10 residues. This CDR3 is CAGGTQPQHF. CDR3 coding DNA: TGTGCCGGGGGGACTCAGCCCCAGCATTTT.